The T cell receptor (beta chain) under discussion was sequenced for a study of early T cells in non-severe SARS-CoV-2 infection. Each single cDNA molecule received a unique molecular identifier. TCRdb re-called the 5' RACE reads through MiXCR, storing one row per CDR3 protein. The data show more than 90,000 distinct CDR3 sequences, with about 13% seen just once and 2% to 2.5% held by the top ten. This clonotype was detected a few times. This CDR3 is 15 amino acids long. Germline V gives CDR1 SGHDT, CDR2 YYEEEE. The junction had 6 bases not matched to a gene; V was cut back by 1 base and J by 6 bases. The specimen sequenced was whole blood. This sequence joins TRBV5-6 and TRBJ1-5; 8 bases fit TRBD1. This TCR was sampled from an adult who was a healthcare worker with PCR-confirmed SARS-CoV-2 infection or an uninfected control (not recorded which). The CDR3 reads CASSLSDRESQPQHF. Written as DNA, the CDR3 is TGTGCCAGCAGCTTGTCGGACAGGGAAAGTCAGCCCCAGCATTTT.